This T cell receptor beta chain comes out of a study of long-term antiretroviral therapy in people with HIV. Study background: The earliest specimens came about a decade ahead of the 2015 immediate-ART recommendation.

General observations from the study: Post-ART samples showed increased diversity that remained below transplant donor control levels.

As regards this clone: Its antigen is not known.

At the survey level, the v3.0 immunoSEQ assay was run. Sequencing was performed with immunoSEQ multiplex PCR; in TCRdb, only in-frame clones are kept and a portion is missing. The sample has some 16,000 clones; 70% to 85% are singletons. This TCR was sampled from a man in his forties with HIV. The starting material was unsorted PBMCs, obtained 2.1 years after starting antiretroviral therapy.

CDR3 DNA: TGTGCCAGCAGCCAGGGGGACAGGGCCGGTAGTTTCGGCAATCAGCCCCAGCATTTT. Its protein is CASSQGDRAGSFGNQPQHF. V gene TRBV5-5 combines with J gene TRBJ1-5; 9 nucleotides align to TRBD1. V lost 4 bases to trimming and J lost 2 bases; unmatched junction nucleotides: 16. This CDR3 contains 19 residues. Germline V lookup: CDR1 SGHKS, CDR2 YYEKEE (reference sequence).